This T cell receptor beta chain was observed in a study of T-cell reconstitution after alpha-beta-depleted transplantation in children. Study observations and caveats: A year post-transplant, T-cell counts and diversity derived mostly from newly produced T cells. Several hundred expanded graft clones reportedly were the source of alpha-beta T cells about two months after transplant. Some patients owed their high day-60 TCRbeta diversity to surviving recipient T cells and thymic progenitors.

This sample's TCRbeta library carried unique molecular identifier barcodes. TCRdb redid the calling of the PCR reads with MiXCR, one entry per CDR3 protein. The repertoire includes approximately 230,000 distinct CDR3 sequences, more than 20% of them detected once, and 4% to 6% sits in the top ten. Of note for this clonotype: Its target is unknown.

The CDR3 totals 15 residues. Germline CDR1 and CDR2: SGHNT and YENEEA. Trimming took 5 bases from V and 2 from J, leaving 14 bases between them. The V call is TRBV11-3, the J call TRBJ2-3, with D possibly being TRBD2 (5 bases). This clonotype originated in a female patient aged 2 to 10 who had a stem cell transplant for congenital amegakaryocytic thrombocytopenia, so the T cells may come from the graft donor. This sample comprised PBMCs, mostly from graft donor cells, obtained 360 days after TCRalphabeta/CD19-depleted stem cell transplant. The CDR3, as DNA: TGTGCCAGCAGCGCTAGCCCCCCTCCCACAGATACGCAGTATTTT. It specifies CASSASPPPTDTQYF.